These 32 T cell receptor beta chains came from one sample sequenced in a study of control samples from healthy donors and cancer patients. Sequencing used immunoSEQ multiplex PCR; TCRdb keeps in-frame clones, though not all of them. The sample includes tens of thousands of clones, around nine tenths seen only once; the top ten take 0.65% to 0.9%. The specimen was PBMCs. All receptors derive from a man aged 25-45 years with colorectal cancer.

This clone occurred once. V gene TRBV7-9 combines with J gene TRBJ2-3, with D hard to call. The CDR3 is made up of 16 amino acids. Germline V CDR1 and CDR2: SEHNR, FQNEAQ (reference sequence). Trimming removed 5 bases at V and 0 bases at J, with 15 bases between. CDR3 bases: TGTGCCAGCAGCCCTTGGGCAATTTCCAGCACAGATACGCAGTATTTT. Translated, it gives CASSPWAISSTDTQYF.

The chain joins TRBV4-1 to TRBJ1-1; D uncertain. CDR3 size: 14 residues. V was shortened by 1 base and J by 0 bases, with 6 bases between the two germline ends. Germline CDR1 and CDR2: MGHRA and YSYEKL. The CDR3 here is CASSQGPLNTEAFF. CDR3 coding DNA: TGCGCCAGCAGCCAAGGACCCTTGAACACTGAAGCTTTCTTT.

The chain combines TRBV19 with TRBJ1-5; D is perhaps TRBD1 (5 bases). The CDR3 has 15 residues. V was shortened by 1 base and J by 7 bases, with 14 bases between the two germline ends. Germline CDR1 LNHDA, CDR2 SQIVND (reference sequence). The CDR3 loop is CASSIVGQGGQPQHF. CDR3 nucleotide sequence: TGTGCCAGTAGTATAGTAGGGCAGGGAGGGCAGCCCCAGCATTTT.

V gene TRBV21-1 combines with J gene TRBJ2-1; the tabulated D call, TRBD2, remains unverified against the DNA. TRBV21-1 is a recognized pseudogene. The CDR3 length is 18 residues. The DNA of the CDR3 is TGTGCCAGCAGCAAAGAAATAAAGGCGGGGGGAACTAGGAATGAGCAGTTCTTC. Translated: CASSKEIKAGGTRNEQFF.

J is TRBJ1-1 and V is TRBV12-3 or TRBV12-4; D is ambiguous. Between the trimmed V and J ends, which lost 7 bases and 2 bases, there was a span of 11 bases. The CDR3 runs to 13 residues. As DNA, the CDR3 is TGTGCCAGCACCTACCCACCCAACACTGAAGCTTTCTTT. Its protein is CASTYPPNTEAFF.

The chain carries TRBV30 and TRBJ2-3, with D maybe TRBD2 (6 bases). The length of the CDR3 is 15 residues. Trimming took off 2 bases at V and 1 base at J, with 13 bases between the two ends. Per germline, CDR1 GTSNPN and CDR2 SVGIG (reference sequence). The CDR3 nucleotides are TGTGCCTGGAGTACAGGAGGGGAGGGCACAGATACGCAGTATTTT. The encoded protein is CAWSTGGEGTDTQYF.

V usage is TRBV6-1 and J usage is TRBJ2-7; no definite D call. Germline V gene sequence: CDR1 MNHNS, CDR2 SASEGT. V lost 0 bases to trimming and J lost 9 bases, with 15 bases between them. The length of the CDR3 is 14 residues. CDR3 residues: CASSEARPIVGQYV. DNA of the CDR3: TGTGCCAGCAGTGAAGCGCGGCCGATCGTTGGGCAGTACGTC.

This chain uses TRBV6-2 or TRBV6-3 with TRBJ1-1; D ambiguous. V dropped 2 bases and J dropped 0 bases, with 10 bases sitting between them. The CDR3 has 15 amino acids. Germline CDR1 and CDR2: MNHEY and SVGEGT. This CDR3 reads CASSYGEGLNTEAFF. The CDR3 DNA follows: TGTGCCAGCAGTTACGGGGAGGGTTTGAACACTGAAGCTTTCTTT.

The chain carries TRBV24-1 and TRBJ1-3; D remains unclear. With 6 bases removed from V and 3 bases from J, the gap between germline ends came to 2 bases. This CDR3 is built from 11 residues. Germline loops: CDR1 KGHDR, CDR2 SFDVKD. CDR3 in DNA: TGTGCCACCAGTCTTGGAAACACCATATATTTT. This encodes CATSLGNTIYF.

The V gene is TRBV4-3, the J gene TRBJ1-1; 7 nucleotides line up with TRBD1. The CDR3 contains 17 residues. With 0 bases clipped from V and 1 base from J, the junction kept 8 bases outside the gene matches. Germline-derived CDR1 and CDR2 are LGHNA and YSLEER. The CDR3: CASSQETGISSNTEAFF. CDR3 nucleotides: TGCGCCAGCAGCCAAGAGACAGGGATATCATCGAACACTGAAGCTTTCTTT.

The chain has TRBV6-4 and TRBJ2-3; 9 bases are a match to TRBD2. The CDR3 has 15 amino acids. With 3 bases clipped from V and 2 bases from J, the junction kept 3 bases outside the gene matches. Germline-derived CDR1 and CDR2 are MRHNA and SNTAGT. CDR3 sequence reads: CASSEAGGHTDTQYF. CDR3 sequence (DNA): TGTGCCAGCAGTGAAGCGGGGGGACACACAGATACGCAGTATTTT.

The chain carries TRBV18 and TRBJ2-1; no reliable D call. V shed 2 bases and J shed 5 bases, with 16 bases lying between them. Germline V gene data show CDR1 as KGHSH and CDR2 as LQKENI. This CDR3 contains 16 residues. CDR3: CASSPIWQTVHNEQFF. DNA for the CDR3: TGTGCCAGCTCACCAATTTGGCAGACTGTGCACAATGAGCAGTTCTTC.

The rearrangement uses TRBV5-1 and TRBJ2-3; the match to TRBD1 covers 8 bases. The V gene end was trimmed by 0 bases and the J gene end by 6 bases; junction bases not matched to a gene: 0. There are 13 residues in the CDR3. In germline, CDR1 is SGHRS, CDR2 YFSETQ. The CDR3 DNA is TGCGCCAGCAGCTTGGACAGGGGGGATACGCAGTATTTT. This translates into CASSLDRGDTQYF.

V gene TRBV6-5 combines with J gene TRBJ2-2; D is undetermined. Deletions cut 6 bases from V and 3 bases from J, with 8 bases between. There are 13 residues in the CDR3. Germline CDR1 is MNHEY and CDR2 is SVGAGI. The CDR3 region is CASSSDYTGELFF. DNA of the CDR3: TGTGCCAGCAGCTCAGATTACACCGGGGAGCTGTTTTTT.

The chain links TRBV6-5 to TRBJ1-1, with unresolved D. Between the trimmed V and J ends, which lost 0 bases and 1 base, there was a span of 9 bases. This CDR3 has 15 amino acids. The germline CDR1 and CDR2 sequences are MNHEY and SVGAGI. DNA for the CDR3: TGTGCCAGCAGTTACTCGAGACACCCGAACACTGAAGCTTTCTTT. Encoded protein: CASSYSRHPNTEAFF.

J is TRBJ1-2 and V is TRBV27; 7 bases map to TRBD1. The V and J ends lost 6 bases and 8 bases, in that order; junction bases with no gene match: 6. The CDR3 consists of 12 residues. The germline CDR1 and CDR2 sequences are MNHEY and SMNVEV (reference sequence). The CDR3 DNA reads as TGTGCCAGCAGGTCAGGGGGGGGAGGCTACACCTTC. This encodes CASRSGGGGYTF.

The V gene is TRBV3-1 (or the pseudogene TRBV3-2), the J gene TRBJ1-4; D ambiguous. The V end was cut by 1 base, the J end by 0 bases, with 12 bases between. This CDR3 spans 17 amino acids. The V gene's germline CDR1 is LGHDT and CDR2 YNNKEL (reference sequence). CDR3 coding DNA: TGTGCCAGCAGCCAAGTAGAGCCAAGGGCAACTAATGAAAAACTGTTTTTT. Its protein product is CASSQVEPRATNEKLFF.

J is TRBJ2-3 and V is TRBV6-2 or TRBV6-3; TRBD2 aligns across 7 bases. V was pared by 2 bases and J by 5 bases, with 7 bases of the junction left unmatched. The CDR3 covers 15 residues. The germline V gene has CDR1 MNHEY and CDR2 SVGEGT. This CDR3 is CASSYGGVLGDTQYF. The DNA for the CDR3 is TGTGCCAGCAGTTACGGGGGGGTCCTTGGAGATACGCAGTATTTT.

The V gene is TRBV21-1, the J gene TRBJ1-5. TRBV21-1 is a pseudogene. The CDR3 is 17 residues long. In DNA, the CDR3 is TGTGCCAGCAGCAAAGGGAGGGGCGCGAGGAGCAATCAGCCCCAGCATTTT. This translates into CASSKGRGARSNQPQHF.

The V and J genes are TRBV5-1 and TRBJ2-5, with 7 bases matching TRBD1. The CDR3 extends over 14 amino acids. Germline trimming cut 3 bases from V and 2 bases from J; bases unmatched to any gene: 4. Germline V gene sequence: CDR1 SGHRS, CDR2 YFSETQ. In DNA form, the CDR3 reads TGCGCCAGCAGCTCGACAGGGACGCAAGAGACCCAGTACTTC. It is translated as CASSSTGTQETQYF.

V and J are TRBV7-2 and TRBJ2-1; the D gene could be TRBD1 or TRBD2 (5 bases each). The CDR3 sequence is 13 residues long. Per the germline V gene, CDR1 is SGHTA and CDR2 is FQGNSA. The V gene lost 4 bases and the J gene lost 10 bases, with 14 bases spanning the gap. The CDR3 region has the DNA TGTGCCAGCAGCTCCGGGACGGCATACGAGCAGTTCTTC. It translates to CASSSGTAYEQFF.

The chain combines TRBV7-7 with TRBJ2-1; 7 bases agree with TRBD1. Unmatched junction bases numbered 2, after V lost 0 bases and J lost 6 bases. CDR3 length: 14 residues. The germline CDR1 and CDR2 sequences are SSHAT and FNYEAQ (reference sequence). The DNA for the CDR3 is TGTGCCAGCAGCTTAGCGGGGGACAGCAATGAGCAGTTCTTC. It yields the protein CASSLAGDSNEQFF.

The chain employs TRBV3-1 (or the pseudogene TRBV3-2) and TRBJ1-2; D is uncertain. Trimming shortened V by 4 bases and J by 4 bases, and 22 bases separated the two germline ends. CDR1 and CDR2 (germline): LGHDT, YNNKEL (reference sequence). The CDR3 has 17 amino acids. CDR3 bases: TGTGCCAGCAGCCCTTCGTCGGGAGGGAGAGGAGTCTATGGCTACACCTTC. The encoded protein is CASSPSSGGRGVYGYTF.

J is TRBJ2-6 and V is TRBV6-5; the D gene could be TRBD1 or TRBD2 (5 bases each). Trimming removed 6 bases from V and 3 bases from J, with 12 bases in between. The V gene's germline CDR1 is MNHEY and CDR2 SVGAGI. There are 15 residues in the CDR3. DNA of the CDR3: TGTGCCAGCAGATTCCGGGACCTTGGGGCCAACGTCCTGACTTTC. It codes for CASRFRDLGANVLTF.

The rearrangement links TRBV12-3 or TRBV12-4 to TRBJ2-1; D uncertain. V lost 2 bases to trimming and J lost 8 bases, with 7 bases between them. The CDR3 extends over 12 amino acids. CDR3 in amino acids: CASSLIPYEQFF. Here the CDR3 DNA reads TGTGCCAGCAGTTTAATCCCTTATGAGCAGTTCTTC.

The chain links TRBV7-8 to TRBJ2-7, with D perhaps TRBD1 (6 bases). The germline V gene has CDR1 SGHVS and CDR2 FQNEAQ. The CDR3 is 13 amino acids. The V gene lost 6 bases and the J gene lost 6 bases, with 15 bases spanning the gap. The CDR3: CASSSYRDGEQYV. CDR3 DNA: TGTGCCAGCAGTTCTTACAGGGATGGCGAGCAGTACGTC.

V is TRBV6-5 and J is TRBJ2-2; no clear D gene. V dropped 5 bases and J dropped 2 bases, with 6 bases sitting between them. The CDR3 spans 13 residues. CDR1 and CDR2 from the germline V gene are MNHEY and SVGAGI. The CDR3 loop reads CASSNLNTGELFF. CDR3 DNA sequence: TGTGCCAGCAGTAATTTAAACACCGGGGAGCTGTTTTTT.

The chain links TRBV5-1 to TRBJ2-2, with D tentatively TRBD2 (7 bases). Trimming pared 4 bases from V and 1 base from J, leaving 20 bases between. CDR1 SGHRS and CDR2 YFSETQ come from the germline V gene. CDR3 length: 18 residues. CDR3 loop: CASSPPSGGGLNTGELFF. The CDR3 region has the DNA TGCGCCAGCAGCCCACCCTCTGGGGGGGGCCTGAACACCGGGGAGCTGTTTTTT.

A few counts support this clone. The V gene is TRBV11-2, the J gene TRBJ2-1, with 13 bases fitting TRBD2. Trimming took 4 bases from V and 2 from J; bases not matched to a gene: 5. The CDR3 runs 17 residues. Looked up from germline, CDR1 is SGHAT and CDR2 is FQNNGV. The CDR3 loop reads CASSYTSGGAPYNEQFF. CDR3 sequence (DNA): TGTGCCAGCAGCTACACTAGCGGGGGGGCTCCCTACAATGAGCAGTTCTTC.

This chain connects TRBV5-6 to TRBJ2-3, with D possibly TRBD2 on 6 matching bases. Germline assignment: CDR1 SGHDT and CDR2 YYEEEE. Trimming took 0 bases from V and 4 from J, leaving 18 bases between them. This CDR3 region has 17 residues. Here the CDR3 DNA reads TGTGCCAGCAGCTTGGAAGTCGCGGGGAACTGGGCAGATACGCAGTATTTT. Translating gives CASSLEVAGNWADTQYF.

This clone was recorded a few times. The chain carries TRBV4-3 and TRBJ2-7, with 9 bases matching TRBD1. V was clipped by 1 base and J by 6 bases; unmatched bases: 7. CDR1 and CDR2 (germline): LGHNA, YSLEER. This CDR3 is 15 amino acids long. This CDR3 is CASSQAAQGAFEQYF. CDR3 nucleotide sequence: TGCGCCAGCAGCCAAGCGGCACAGGGGGCTTTCGAGCAGTACTTC.

The V call is TRBV7-9, the J call TRBJ1-1, with TRBD1 as a possible D gene (5 bases). This CDR3 is built from 13 residues. Germline CDR1 is SEHNR and CDR2 is FQNEAQ (reference sequence). V was shortened by 1 base and J by 12 bases, with 15 bases between the two germline ends. CDR3 residues: CASSLEGEQGTFF. CDR3 coding DNA: TGTGCCAGCAGCTTAGAAGGGGAGCAGGGAACTTTCTTT.